The entry below describes one T cell receptor (beta chain). Its antigen is not identified. Libraries were prepared by immunoSEQ multiplex PCR; TCRdb keeps only in-frame clonotypes and omits some of them. The table lists about 100,000 clones, around 89% of them singletons. Following autologous stem cell transplantation, relapse occurred in every patient, and exposure to brentuximab vedotin varied. This record belongs to a study of PD-1 blockade in classical Hodgkin lymphoma. V shed 4 bases, J shed 9 bases, and the junction held 11 bases outside the gene matches. The CDR3 sequence is 14 residues long. The V gene's germline CDR1 is GTSNPN and CDR2 SVGIG (reference sequence). Study-wide results and caveats: Healthy donors were reported to have higher baseline TCR diversity than newly diagnosed patients. Newly diagnosed and completely responding patients shared comparable baseline diversity. Repertoire differences lack defined causes, possibly disease activity or prior therapy. Diversity in CD4+ TCRs, unlike that measured in CD8+ TCRs, had risen significantly by C4D1.

The sequence derives from a human donor with classical Hodgkin lymphoma. Sequencing was performed on peripheral blood mononuclear cells (PBMCs), taken before the second cycle of nivolumab. The chain couples TRBV30 to TRBJ2-1, with 8 bases fitting TRBD2. For the CDR3, the DNA is TGTGCCTGGAACTCGGGGGGTAGCGGGACTGAGCAGTTCTTC. Its protein is CAWNSGGSGTEQFF.